Following are 31 T cell receptor beta chains from one sample sequenced in a study of T cell responses to AZD1222 COVID-19 vaccine. Sequencing used immunoSEQ multiplex PCR; TCRdb keeps in-frame clones, though not all of them. The sample contains about 160,000 clones, 85% to 90% of which appear only once. The material sequenced was peripheral blood, taken on day 0 of AZD1222 vaccination. The receptors come from an adult in good health.

In its sample, this clone was seen once. The rearrangement uses TRBV7-6 and TRBJ2-7, with 12 bases matching TRBD2. In germline, CDR1 is SGHVS, CDR2 FNYEAQ. Germline trimming cut 4 bases from V and 3 bases from J; bases unmatched to any gene: 4. The length of the CDR3 is 15 residues. The CDR3, as DNA: TGTGCCAGCAGCTCAAGGACTAGCGGGAACTACGAGCAGTACTTC. It specifies CASSSRTSGNYEQYF. The complete variable domain, with remaining parts taken from reference TRBV7-6 and TRBJ2-7, reads GAGVSQSPRYKVTKRGQDVALRCDPISGHVSLYWYRQALGQGPEFLTYFNYEAQQDKSGLPNDRFSAERPEGSISTLTIQRTEQRDSAMYRCASSSRTSGNYEQYFGPGTRLTVT.

In its sample, this clone was seen a few times. The chain couples TRBV5-1 to TRBJ1-6; D is possibly TRBD1 (5 bases). The germline V and J ends were trimmed by 1 base and 13 bases, with 18 bases remaining between them. Germline V gives CDR1 SGHRS, CDR2 YFSETQ. The CDR3 totals 15 residues. CDR3: CASSLRGTEGDPLHF. CDR3 sequence (DNA): TGCGCCAGCAGCTTGAGAGGGACGGAAGGGGACCCCCTCCACTTT.

V gene TRBV6-2 or TRBV6-3 combines with J gene TRBJ2-1, with 7 bases matching TRBD2. V shed 3 bases, J shed 3 bases, and the junction held 11 bases outside the gene matches. Germline CDR1 is MNHEY and CDR2 is SVGEGT. The CDR3 runs to 17 residues. CDR3 sequence reads: CASSYSGGRGIYNEQFF. For the CDR3, the DNA is TGTGCCAGCAGTTATTCTGGAGGGCGGGGGATCTACAATGAGCAGTTCTTC.

This clone has just a few counts. V is TRBV19 and J is TRBJ1-1, with TRBD1 matching 8 bases. Germline trimming cut 3 bases from V and 7 bases from J; bases unmatched to any gene: 4. CDR1 and CDR2 (germline): LNHDA, SQIVND (reference sequence). The CDR3 has 13 residues. CDR3 amino acids: CASSMQGAGEAFF. CDR3 DNA sequence: TGTGCCAGTAGTATGCAGGGGGCAGGTGAAGCTTTCTTT. The whole variable domain, filled in from reference TRBV19 and TRBJ1-1, reads DGGITQSPKYLFRKEGQNVTLSCEQNLNHDAMYWYRQDPGQGLRLIYYSQIVNDFQKGDIAEGYSVSREKKESFPLTVTSAQKNPTAFYLCASSMQGAGEAFFGQGTRLTVV.

The genes are TRBV6-2 or TRBV6-3 and TRBJ1-3; 7 bases map to TRBD1. Germline V gene data show CDR1 as MNHEY and CDR2 as SVGEGT. The CDR3 covers 15 residues. The ends lost 5 bases at V and 0 bases at J; junction bases unmatched: 4. CDR3 sequence reads: CASSPGQSSGNTIYF. The CDR3 region has the DNA TGTGCCAGCAGTCCGGGACAGAGCTCTGGAAACACCATATATTTT.

In this sample, this clone turned up once. V and J are TRBV7-2 and TRBJ2-4, with 15 positions matching TRBD2. Germline V lookup: CDR1 SGHTA, CDR2 FQGNSA. The CDR3 has 16 amino acids. Unmatched junction bases numbered 3, after V lost 3 bases and J lost 6 bases. The CDR3 reads CASSLAGLAGGNIQYF. CDR3 bases: TGTGCCAGCAGCTTGGCGGGACTAGCGGGAGGAAACATTCAGTACTTC.

This chain links TRBV7-3 with TRBJ1-2; 9 bases are shared with TRBD1. The germline gives CDR1 SGHTA, CDR2 FQGTGA. J was trimmed by 8 bases and V by 2 bases; bases with no gene match: 12. This CDR3 comprises 16 residues. CDR3 residues: CASSLGGTGGAQGYTF. CDR3 in DNA: TGTGCCAGCAGCTTAGGGGGAACAGGGGGCGCTCAGGGCTACACCTTC.

The J gene is TRBJ1-1, the V gene TRBV5-1; tentative D call: TRBD1 (5 bases). The CDR3 spans 13 residues. V lost 4 bases and J lost 1, with 8 bases in between. Germline values: CDR1 SGHRS, CDR2 YFSETQ. The CDR3 DNA reads TGCGCCAGCAGCGTGGGACGGAACACTGAAGCTTTCTTT. Amino acid sequence: CASSVGRNTEAFF.

The chain has TRBV29-1 and TRBJ1-4; a possible D gene is TRBD1 (5 bases). V shed 8 bases and J shed 5 bases, with 15 bases lying between them. This CDR3 contains 13 residues. CDR1 SQVTM and CDR2 ANQGSEA come from the germline V gene. The chain's CDR3 is CSPRGPGNEKLFF. CDR3 in DNA: TGCAGCCCGCGGGGCCCCGGGAATGAAAAACTGTTTTTT.

The chain employs TRBV18 and TRBJ2-2; TRBD1 aligns across 8 bases. The CDR3 runs to 16 residues. The V and J ends lost 4 bases and 0 bases, in that order; junction bases with no gene match: 4. Per germline, CDR1 KGHSH and CDR2 LQKENI. The CDR3 nucleotides read TGTGCCAGCTCACGAGACAGGGGTGCGAACACCGGGGAGCTGTTTTTT. Translating it yields CASSRDRGANTGELFF.

The CDR3 bases are TGTGCCAGCAGTCCCCAGTCCGGTGCTCAGCCCCAGCATTTT. Residues: CASSPQSGAQPQHF. V usage is TRBV27 and J usage is TRBJ1-5; the D is unclear. Germline CDR1 MNHEY, CDR2 SMNVEV (reference sequence). The CDR3 runs to 14 residues. V gave up 5 bases and J gave up 6 bases, with 14 bases separating them.

The chain carries TRBV7-2 and TRBJ2-2; D gene ambiguous. The V end was cut by 8 bases, the J end by 16 bases, with 23 bases between. Germline V gene data show CDR1 as SGHTA and CDR2 as FQGNSA. This CDR3 is built from 13 residues. Here the CDR3 DNA reads TGTGCCAGCGAACAATACCCGGTCGTGGAGACGTTTTTT. This translates into CASEQYPVVETFF.

This chain connects TRBV5-5 to TRBJ1-2; possibly TRBD1 for D (6 bases). The CDR3 covers 16 residues. The V end lost 4 bases, the J end lost 5 bases, and 21 bases lay between the germline ends. CDR1 and CDR2 (germline): SGHKS, YYEKEE (reference sequence). The DNA of the CDR3 is TGTGCCAGCAGCCAGACAGGCATAACCTCCCTATATGGCTACACCTTC. It yields the protein CASSQTGITSLYGYTF.

This clone was counted between two and nine times. The chain employs TRBV12-5 and TRBJ1-1; D is uncertain. CDR1 is LGHNT, CDR2 FRNRAP, per germline. V lost 7 bases, J lost 7 bases, and 16 bases lay in between. The CDR3 extends over 13 amino acids. CDR3 residues: CASALGSAIEAFF. The CDR3 DNA is TGTGCTAGTGCCCTTGGGAGTGCCATTGAAGCTTTCTTT.

This rearrangement joins TRBV7-2 to TRBJ1-1; 9 bases line up with TRBD1. In germline, CDR1 is SGHTA, CDR2 FQGNSA. The CDR3 is 14 residues long. V lost 0 bases, J lost 9 bases, and 5 bases stayed unmatched. In nucleotides, the CDR3 is TGTGCCAGCAGCTTAGCGGGACAGGGCGGGAAAGCTTTCTTT. Translation gives CASSLAGQGGKAFF. The full variable domain, with the rest looked up from reference TRBV7-2 and TRBJ1-1, is GAGVSQSPSNKVTEKGKDVELRCDPISGHTALYWYRQSLGQGLEFLIYFQGNSAPDKSGLPSDRFSAERTGGSVSTLTIQRTQQEDSAVYLCASSLAGQGGKAFFGQGTRLTVV.

The chain uses TRBV18 and TRBJ1-3; D remains unclear. The CDR3 consists of 16 residues. Trimming cost V 3 bases and J 0 bases, with 12 bases left between them. Germline CDR1 KGHSH, CDR2 LQKENI. The CDR3 protein is CASSPLRENSGNTIYF. The CDR3 coding sequence is TGTGCCAGCTCACCCCTCCGGGAAAACTCTGGAAACACCATATATTTT.

The chain has TRBV24-1 and TRBJ1-1; D possibly corresponds to TRBD1 (6 bases). This CDR3 has 15 amino acids. CDR1 and CDR2 (germline): KGHDR, SFDVKD. V lost 1 base, J lost 9 bases, and 17 bases lay in between. In DNA, the CDR3 is TGTGCCACCAGTGATTTCCCCAAGGGGGGAGGGAAAGCTTTCTTT. This translates into CATSDFPKGGGKAFF.

The chain uses TRBV7-2 and TRBJ2-1, with 10 bases that match TRBD2. This CDR3 comprises 19 residues. V shed 1 base and J 6 bases; nucleotides not matched to a gene: 15. Germline CDR1 is SGHTA and CDR2 is FQGNSA. For the CDR3, the DNA is TGTGCCAGCAGCTTAGTCTCTTTGGCTAGCGGGAGTTTGGGCAATGAGCAGTTCTTC. This encodes CASSLVSLASGSLGNEQFF.

This clone was counted only a few times. The chain uses TRBV18 and TRBJ1-1; 9 bases are shared with TRBD1. Germline values: CDR1 KGHSH, CDR2 LQKENI. J gave up 0 bases and V 3 bases, and 8 bases lay outside the gene matches. CDR3 length: 17 residues. CDR3 DNA sequence: TGTGCCAGCTCACCTACCTTGACAGGGGGATTGAACACTGAAGCTTTCTTT. Its protein product is CASSPTLTGGLNTEAFF.

This clone has just one count. The gene calls are TRBV6-1 and TRBJ1-1; D gene ambiguous. Germline V gene data show CDR1 as MNHNS and CDR2 as SASEGT. This CDR3 has 16 amino acids. V was cut by 0 bases and J by 3 bases, with 14 bases left in between. CDR3 sequence: CASSEAGIWMDTEAFF. CDR3 sequence (DNA): TGTGCCAGCAGTGAAGCGGGGATTTGGATGGACACTGAAGCTTTCTTT.

J is TRBJ2-7 and V is TRBV28; weak D call: TRBD2 (5 bases). The germline V gene has CDR1 MDHEN and CDR2 SYDVKM. CDR3 size: 12 residues. V shed 4 bases and J shed 12 bases, with 16 bases lying between them. CDR3 DNA sequence: TGTGCCAGCAGTTCCCGACCTCGGGATAGGTACTTC. This sequence encodes CASSSRPRDRYF.

The chain joins TRBV18 to TRBJ1-6; D perhaps matches TRBD1 (5 bases). CDR1 KGHSH and CDR2 LQKENI come from the germline V gene. Deletions cut 2 bases from V and 11 bases from J, with 10 bases between. CDR3 length: 13 residues. This chain's CDR3 is CASSPVQDAPLHF. The CDR3 bases are TGTGCCAGCTCACCAGTACAGGACGCACCCCTCCACTTT.

J is TRBJ1-2 and V is TRBV29-1, with a weak D call TRBD1 (5 bases). V was shortened by 4 bases and J by 7 bases, with 16 bases between the two germline ends. Germline values: CDR1 SQVTM, CDR2 ANQGSEA. The CDR3 has 13 residues. CDR3 sequence reads: CSVVSSARGGYTF. CDR3 coding DNA: TGCAGCGTTGTTTCTAGCGCGAGGGGTGGCTACACCTTC.

The chain links TRBV7-3 to TRBJ2-2, with 8 bases aligning to TRBD1. The junction had 8 bases not matched to a gene; V was cut back by 3 bases and J by 5 bases. The CDR3 has 16 residues. Germline CDR1 is SGHTA and CDR2 is FQGTGA. The CDR3 is CASSFRTGLLTGELFF. In DNA, the CDR3 is TGTGCCAGCAGCTTCCGGACAGGGCTATTGACCGGGGAGCTGTTTTTT.

The chain is built from TRBV7-9 and TRBJ2-5; 8 bases line up with TRBD2. The V and J ends lost 0 bases and 6 bases, in that order; junction bases with no gene match: 9. This CDR3 has 16 amino acids. Germline V gene data show CDR1 as SEHNR and CDR2 as FQNEAQ (reference sequence). The DNA for the CDR3 is TGTGCCAGCAGCTTAGCGGGGAGCGGGGGCAAGAAGACCCAGTACTTC. This translates into CASSLAGSGGKKTQYF.

The rearrangement joins TRBV19 to TRBJ1-1; perhaps TRBD1 as D (5 bases). Looked up from germline, CDR1 is LNHDA and CDR2 is SQIVND (reference sequence). Trimming left V 5 bases short and J 4 bases short, with 11 bases between. CDR3 length equals 13 residues. The CDR3 sequence is CASSAGTFTEAFF. The CDR3 coding sequence is TGTGCCAGTAGTGCCGGGACTTTCACTGAAGCTTTCTTT. Combining the CDR3 with reference TRBV19 and TRBJ1-1 gives the whole variable domain DGGITQSPKYLFRKEGQNVTLSCEQNLNHDAMYWYRQDPGQGLRLIYYSQIVNDFQKGDIAEGYSVSREKKESFPLTVTSAQKNPTAFYLCASSAGTFTEAFFGQGTRLTVV.

This chain uses TRBV5-1 with TRBJ2-5, with 9 bases lining up with TRBD2. This CDR3 contains 15 residues. Germline CDR1 and CDR2: SGHRS and YFSETQ. V was pared by 4 bases and J by 5 bases, with 9 bases of the junction left unmatched. CDR3 protein: CASSTGTSFWETQYF. Here the CDR3 DNA reads TGCGCCAGCAGCACCGGGACTAGCTTTTGGGAGACCCAGTACTTC.

This clone appeared once. V gene TRBV4-3 combines with J gene TRBJ1-6, with D hard to call. The V and J ends lost 0 bases and 6 bases respectively, with 9 bases between them. The CDR3 runs 15 residues. Germline V gene sequence: CDR1 LGHNA, CDR2 YSLEER. The CDR3 region is CASSQESSLNSPLHF. The DNA of the CDR3 is TGCGCCAGCAGCCAAGAATCCAGTCTTAATTCACCCCTCCACTTT.

V and J are TRBV4-1 and TRBJ2-1; D is unresolved. Germline V CDR1 and CDR2: MGHRA, YSYEKL. This CDR3 is built from 16 residues. Trimming stripped 4 bases from V and 0 bases from J, with 13 bases between. CDR3 loop: CASSLGPLTSYNEQFF. The CDR3 bases are TGCGCCAGCAGCCTTGGACCCCTGACCTCCTACAATGAGCAGTTCTTC.

This chain joins TRBV24-1 and TRBJ2-5, with D tentatively TRBD1 (5 bases). The V end was cut by 1 base, the J end by 4 bases, with 6 bases between. This CDR3 has 13 residues. Germline lookup yields CDR1 KGHDR and CDR2 SFDVKD. CDR3 amino acids: CATSDFRGETQYF. DNA of the CDR3: TGTGCCACCAGTGATTTTAGGGGAGAGACCCAGTACTTC.

The chain employs TRBV5-1 and TRBJ2-7; TRBD1 or TRBD2 may be the D gene (5 bases each). The length of the CDR3 is 15 residues. V lost 0 bases and J 5 bases, leaving 15 bases between the germline ends. CDR1 is SGHRS and CDR2 is YFSETQ in the germline V gene. As DNA, the CDR3 is TGCGCCAGCAGCTTGGCATCCGACGGGACCCACGAGCAGTACTTC. Protein product: CASSLASDGTHEQYF.